These 25 T cell receptor beta chains were all obtained from the same sample, sequenced in a study of response to subunit inactivated influenza vaccine. MiXCR, applied by TCRdb to the RT-PCR reads, yields one record per CDR3 protein. The sample lists a few hundred thousand distinct CDR3 sequences; about 11% were seen once. These same records also appear under a second study, on T cells expressing NK-cell markers. That publication notes: What made the TCR beta cDNA was 5'RACE template switching with UMIs.

The sequences come from PBMCs from blood, collected on the day of vaccination. Receptors were obtained from a man aged 45-65 years who received an inactivated influenza vaccine.

This clonotype was counted between two and nine times. The gene calls are TRBV11-2 and TRBJ2-1, with D unresolved. CDR3 length equals 14 residues. CDR1 is SGHAT and CDR2 is FQNNGV in the germline V gene. The V and J ends lost 0 bases and 10 bases respectively, with 13 bases between them. CDR3 sequence: CASSLDLGAREQFF. The CDR3, as DNA: TGTGCCAGCAGCTTAGACCTGGGCGCAAGGGAGCAGTTCTTC.

This chain uses TRBV10-3 with TRBJ2-1; possibly TRBD2 for D (6 bases). The CDR3 has 14 residues. Trimming left V 1 base short and J 7 bases short, with 11 bases between. The germline CDR1 and CDR2 sequences are ENHRY and SYGVKD. DNA of the CDR3: TGTGCCATCAGTGAGTTAGCGGCCTGGAATGAGCAGTTCTTC. Amino acid sequence: CAISELAAWNEQFF.

The rearrangement uses TRBV5-1 and TRBJ2-1; 7 nucleotides line up with TRBD1. CDR1 and CDR2 from the germline V gene are SGHRS and YFSETQ. The CDR3 has 13 residues. With V trimmed by 7 bases and J by 6 bases, 7 bases remained unmatched. The CDR3 loop reads CASAIGTANEQFF. The CDR3 DNA reads as TGCGCCAGCGCTATCGGGACAGCCAATGAGCAGTTCTTC.

The gene calls are TRBV15 and TRBJ1-5; no clear D. CDR3 length: 14 amino acids. The V end lost 0 bases, the J end lost 4 bases, and 7 bases lay between the germline ends. Per the germline V gene, CDR1 is LNHNV and CDR2 is YYDKDF (reference sequence). The CDR3 DNA is TGTGCCACCAGCAGAGAATTGGCAAATCAGCCCCAGCATTTT. Its translation is CATSRELANQPQHF.

The V call is TRBV6-5, the J call TRBJ2-7; D gene uncertain. V lost 0 bases and J 0 bases, leaving 9 bases between the germline ends. This CDR3 is built from 15 residues. Per germline, CDR1 MNHEY and CDR2 SVGAGI. The CDR3 region has the DNA TGTGCCAGCAGTTACTCCTCAGCCGGCTCCTACGAGCAGTACTTC. Translation: CASSYSSAGSYEQYF.

This clonotype was seen at least ten times. CDR3 DNA sequence: TGTGCCAGCAGCCGTCGAACGGACAAAGAGACCCAGTACTTC. This sequence encodes CASSRRTDKETQYF. The genes are TRBV4-2 and TRBJ2-5, with D perhaps TRBD1 (5 bases). Germline-derived CDR1 and CDR2 are LGHNA and YNFKEQ. The V gene lost 4 bases and the J gene lost 3 bases, with 12 bases spanning the gap. The CDR3 has 14 residues.

This chain connects TRBV6-5 to TRBJ2-1, with 8 bases lining up with TRBD2. The CDR3 has 15 residues. The germline V gene has CDR1 MNHEY and CDR2 SVGAGI. V shed 6 bases, J shed 10 bases, and the junction held 14 bases outside the gene matches. CDR3: CASSLTALAVGEQFF. As DNA, the CDR3 is TGTGCCAGCAGCTTGACTGCACTAGCGGTCGGAGAGCAGTTCTTC.

The V and J genes are TRBV7-3 and TRBJ2-1, with D maybe TRBD1 (6 bases). The length of the CDR3 is 15 residues. Germline loops: CDR1 SGHTA, CDR2 FQGTGA. Between the trimmed V and J ends, which lost 5 bases and 8 bases, there was a span of 19 bases. This CDR3 reads CASSPSSGGAYEQFF. In DNA form, the CDR3 reads TGTGCCAGCAGCCCAAGTAGTGGGGGCGCGTATGAGCAGTTCTTC.

CDR3 region: CSAEQRGDGYTF. The CDR3 nucleotides read TGCAGCGCCGAGCAGAGGGGAGATGGCTACACCTTC. V and J are TRBV29-1 and TRBJ1-2; maybe TRBD1 (5 bases). Looked up from germline, CDR1 is SQVTM and CDR2 is ANQGSEA. Trimming left V 7 bases short and J 6 bases short, with 15 bases between. The length of the CDR3 is 12 residues.

The sample holds many counts of this clonotype. The chain employs TRBV5-1 and TRBJ2-3; D unresolved. Per germline, CDR1 SGHRS and CDR2 YFSETQ. V was clipped by 5 bases and J by 1 base, with 8 bases between them. The CDR3 loop spans 13 amino acids. For the CDR3, the DNA is TGCGCCAGCAGTCAGAAAGGCACAGATACGCAGTATTTT. As protein: CASSQKGTDTQYF.

The rearrangement links TRBV3-1 to TRBJ2-1; possibly TRBD2 for D (6 bases). Germline CDR1 and CDR2: LGHDT and YNNKEL (reference sequence). V was pared by 1 base and J by 0 bases, with 19 bases between. This CDR3 is built from 19 residues. CDR3 loop: CASSQGIGGGEDSYNEQFF. The DNA for the CDR3 is TGTGCCAGCAGCCAAGGGATAGGCGGCGGGGAAGACTCCTACAATGAGCAGTTCTTC.

This clonotype was counted between two and nine times. The chain joins TRBV19 to TRBJ2-2, with D hard to call. The V gene lost 4 bases and the J gene lost 6 bases, with 12 bases spanning the gap. The CDR3 extends over 14 amino acids. Germline CDR1 LNHDA, CDR2 SQIVND (reference sequence). The CDR3 loop reads CASSSGSLPGELFF. The DNA of the CDR3 is TGTGCCAGTAGTAGCGGCTCATTGCCCGGGGAGCTGTTTTTT.

Only a few counts were recorded for this clonotype. The V call is TRBV4-1, the J call TRBJ1-5; D uncertain. The CDR3 runs 13 residues. Germline assignment: CDR1 MGHRA and CDR2 YSYEKL. The ends were cut back, 1 base at V and 5 bases at J, with 6 bases in the middle. CDR3 DNA sequence: TGCGCCAGCAGCCAAGTTGGTGATCAGCCCCAGCATTTT. It encodes CASSQVGDQPQHF.

In this sample, this clonotype turned up a few times. The chain has TRBV6-1 and TRBJ1-1; D is possibly TRBD1 (5 bases). CDR1 and CDR2 from the germline V gene are MNHNS and SASEGT. This CDR3 region has 13 residues. The V and J ends lost 8 bases and 5 bases respectively, with 15 bases between them. The CDR3 DNA is TGTGCCAGCCGAAAAGAGGGGAGGACTGAAGCTTTCTTT. Its protein is CASRKEGRTEAFF.

The genes are TRBV3-1 and TRBJ1-6, with D tentatively TRBD1 (6 bases). Trimming removed 1 base at V and 10 bases at J, with 14 bases between. Looked up from germline, CDR1 is LGHDT and CDR2 is YNNKEL (reference sequence). The CDR3 is 15 residues long. The CDR3, as DNA: TGTGCCAGCAGCCAAGGAGGACAGCCAAACTCACCCCTCCACTTT. It codes for CASSQGGQPNSPLHF.

The chain joins TRBV20-1 to TRBJ2-7; D perhaps matches TRBD2 (6 bases). The germline V gene encodes CDR1 DFQATT and CDR2 SNEGSKA (reference sequence). The V and J ends lost 2 bases and 10 bases respectively, with 18 bases between them. The CDR3 totals 13 residues. Here the CDR3 reads CSARWLASLLQYF. The CDR3 DNA is TGCAGTGCTAGATGGCTAGCGAGTCTTTTACAGTACTTC.

The chain employs TRBV6-2 or TRBV6-3 and TRBJ1-1; unclear D gene. The V and J ends lost 10 bases and 0 bases respectively, with 12 bases between them. This CDR3 spans 13 amino acids. Germline lookup yields CDR1 MNHEY and CDR2 SVGEGT. CDR3 sequence reads: CATEGWMNTEAFF. The CDR3 DNA reads TGTGCCACGGAAGGGTGGATGAACACTGAAGCTTTCTTT.

This clonotype has more than one count but fewer than ten. The chain carries TRBV4-3 and TRBJ2-1; 7 bases agree with TRBD2. The CDR3 has 13 residues. Per germline, CDR1 LGHNA and CDR2 YSLEER. V trimming: 5 bases; J trimming: 10 bases; junction bases outside the gene matches: 8. Here the CDR3 DNA reads TGCGCCAGCAGCTATTTAGCGGGCAGGGAGCAGTTCTTC. It is translated as CASSYLAGREQFF.

This clonotype has just a few counts. The rearrangement links TRBV18 to TRBJ2-1; tentative D call: TRBD2 (6 bases). The CDR3 contains 18 residues. The V and J ends lost 0 bases and 2 bases respectively, with 17 bases between them. CDR1 and CDR2 (germline): KGHSH, LQKENI. The DNA for the CDR3 is TGTGCCAGCTCACCACCCGGGACTGCCAATCCCACCTACAATGAGCAGTTCTTC. This gives the protein CASSPPGTANPTYNEQFF.

This clonotype was detected once. V is TRBV5-1 and J is TRBJ2-5, with 13 bases aligning to TRBD2. The CDR3 has 17 residues. Germline CDR1 and CDR2: SGHRS and YFSETQ. After removal of 2 bases from V and 1 base from J, the junction contained 5 bases not matched to a gene. Here the CDR3 DNA reads TGCGCCAGCAGCTTTACTAGCGGGAGGGAAGCCCAAGAGACCCAGTACTTC. The encoded protein is CASSFTSGREAQETQYF. The variable domain in full, completed from reference TRBV5-1 and TRBJ2-5, reads KAGVTQTPRYLIKTRGQQVTLSCSPISGHRSVSWYQQTPGQGLQFLFEYFSETQRNKGNFPGRFSGRQFSNSRSEMNVSTLELGDSALYLCASSFTSGREAQETQYFGPGTRLLVL.

A few counts support this clonotype. The chain carries TRBV29-1 and TRBJ2-5; no reliable D call. Germline CDR1 is SQVTM and CDR2 is ANQGSEA. The CDR3 has 13 amino acids. The germline V and J ends were trimmed by 4 bases and 5 bases, with 14 bases remaining between them. CDR3 coding DNA: TGCAGCGTTGGACGAGTCATGAGGGAGACCCAGTACTTC. Its translation is CSVGRVMRETQYF.

The CDR3: CSASTSGYNEQFF. The CDR3 DNA follows: TGCAGCGCCAGTACGAGCGGATACAATGAGCAGTTCTTC. This chain joins TRBV29-1 and TRBJ2-1; D perhaps matches TRBD2 (5 bases). Germline V gene sequence: CDR1 SQVTM, CDR2 ANQGSEA. V lost 7 bases and J lost 4, with 14 bases in between. This CDR3 contains 13 residues.

This clonotype was detected ten times or more. V and J are TRBV27 and TRBJ2-1; TRBD1 agrees at 8 bases. J was trimmed by 2 bases and V by 7 bases; bases with no gene match: 16. This CDR3 has 18 residues. In germline, CDR1 is MNHEY, CDR2 SMNVEV (reference sequence). The CDR3 nucleotides read TGTGCCAGCAACCCCGGACAGGGAGTCCGCTCTCCCTACAATGAGCAGTTCTTC. Translating gives CASNPGQGVRSPYNEQFF.

The chain is built from TRBV4-2 and TRBJ2-5; perhaps TRBD2 as D (5 bases). Germline V gene sequence: CDR1 LGHNA, CDR2 YNFKEQ. The CDR3 is made up of 15 amino acids. Trimming pared 4 bases from V and 5 bases from J, leaving 17 bases between. The CDR3 region is CASSLTPTGKETQYF. CDR3 in DNA: TGTGCCAGCAGCCTGACCCCGACCGGGAAGGAGACCCAGTACTTC.

The chain uses TRBV6-2 or TRBV6-3 and TRBJ2-1; D uncertain. The germline V gene encodes CDR1 MNHEY and CDR2 SVGEGT. V lost 2 bases to trimming and J lost 0 bases, with 14 bases between them. The length of the CDR3 is 17 residues. CDR3: CASSYTTVRSSYNEQFF. In nucleotides, the CDR3 is TGTGCCAGCAGTTACACCACCGTTAGGAGCTCCTACAATGAGCAGTTCTTC.